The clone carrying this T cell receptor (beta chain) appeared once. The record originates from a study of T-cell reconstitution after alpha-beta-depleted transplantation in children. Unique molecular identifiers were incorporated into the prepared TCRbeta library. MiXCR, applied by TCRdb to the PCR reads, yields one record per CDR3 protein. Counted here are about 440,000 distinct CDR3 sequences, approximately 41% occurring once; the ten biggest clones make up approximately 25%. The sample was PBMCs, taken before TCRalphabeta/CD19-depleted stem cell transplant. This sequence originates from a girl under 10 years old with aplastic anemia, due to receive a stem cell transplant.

The CDR3 loop is CASAGATGELFF. DNA of the CDR3: TGTGCCAGTGCGGGCGCGACCGGGGAGCTGTTTTTT. This sequence joins TRBV27 and TRBJ2-2; maybe TRBD2 (5 bases). The CDR3 is 12 amino acids. V was trimmed by 9 bases and J by 5 bases, leaving 10 bases between them. CDR1 is MNHEY, CDR2 SMNVEV, per germline (reference sequence).